A single sample gave rise to the 3 T cell receptor beta chains below, sequenced in a study of shared clonotypes between healthy human individuals. Sequencing used immunoSEQ multiplex PCR; TCRdb keeps in-frame clones, though not all of them. This table has 1.5 million to 2.5 million clones, roughly 95% appearing once. The naive CD8 fraction comprised CD45RO-negative cells positively selected for CCR7 and excluded terminally differentiated effector memory CD45RA+ cells. The sample was naive CD8+ T cells sorted from blood. These receptors all come from a man aged 18 to 29 in good health.

The rearrangement links TRBV27 to TRBJ1-6; 7 bases align to TRBD1. The CDR3 sequence is 15 residues long. Germline CDR1 MNHEY, CDR2 SMNVEV (reference sequence). V was clipped by 6 bases and J by 9 bases; unmatched bases: 11. The CDR3 region is CASSLGQLGSSPLHF. The CDR3 region has the DNA TGTGCCAGCAGCTTGGGACAGCTCGGGAGTTCACCCCTCCACTTT.

Points on this clone: Other DNA sequences within the sample encode an identical CDR3. The V gene is TRBV5-1, the J gene TRBJ1-1; D unresolved. This CDR3 region has 14 residues. The germline V and J ends were trimmed by 1 base and 0 bases, with 7 bases remaining between them. The germline V gene has CDR1 SGHRS and CDR2 YFSETQ. The CDR3 spells CASSLSGVNTEAFF. CDR3 coding DNA: TGCGCCAGCAGCTTGTCCGGCGTGAACACTGAAGCTTTCTTT.

This clone came up once. The chain recombines TRBV19 with TRBJ2-7, with D perhaps given as TRBD1 or TRBD2 (5 bases each). Trimming took 5 bases from V and 4 from J, leaving 18 bases between them. The length of the CDR3 is 15 residues. Germline V lookup: CDR1 LNHDA, CDR2 SQIVND (reference sequence). CDR3 residues: CASSLRPGPGYEQYF. CDR3 nucleotides: TGTGCCAGTAGTCTTCGACCGGGACCGGGATACGAGCAGTACTTC.